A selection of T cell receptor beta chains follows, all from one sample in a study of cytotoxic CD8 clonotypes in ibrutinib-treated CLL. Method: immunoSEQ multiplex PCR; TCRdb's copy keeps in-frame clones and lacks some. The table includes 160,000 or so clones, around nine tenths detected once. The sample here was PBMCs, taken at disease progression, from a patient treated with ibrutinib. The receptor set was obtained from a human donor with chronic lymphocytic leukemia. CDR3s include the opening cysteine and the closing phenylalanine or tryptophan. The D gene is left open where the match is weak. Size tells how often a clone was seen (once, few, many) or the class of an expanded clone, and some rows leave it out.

CASSDRGTGANVLTF	TGTGCCAGCAGTGACAGAGGCACTGGGGCCAACGTCCTGACTTTC	TRBJ2-6	TRBV6-6	-	-
CASSFGQLNEKLFF	TGTGCCAGCAGCTTCGGACAGTTAAATGAAAAACTGTTTTTT	TRBJ1-4	TRBV7-2	-	-
CASGTLGTGGRQPQHF	TGTGCCAGCGGAACCTTAGGGACAGGGGGTCGCCAGCCCCAGCATTTT	TRBJ1-5	TRBV7-2	-	TRBD1
CASSLYGSASYNEQFF	TGTGCCAGCAGTTTGTATGGTAGCGCCTCCTACAATGAGCAGTTCTTC	TRBJ2-1	TRBV27	-	-
CASSVNRDSNQPQHF	TGCGCCAGCAGCGTCAACAGGGATAGCAATCAGCCCCAGCATTTT	TRBJ1-5	TRBV4-1	-	-
CASSVGQGANEQFF	TGTGCCAGCAGTGTGGGACAGGGGGCCAATGAGCAGTTCTTC	TRBJ2-1	TRBV2	-	TRBD1
CASSRGNTEAFF	TGTGCCAGCAGCCGCGGGAATACTGAAGCTTTCTTT	TRBJ1-1	TRBV6-5	-	-
CASSELRAGGYTF	TGTGCCAGCAGTGAATTAAGGGCGGGGGGCTACACCTTC	TRBJ1-2	TRBV6-1	-	-
CASSLSGSDEQYF	TGTGCCAGCAGCTTGAGTGGGTCCGACGAGCAGTACTTC	TRBJ2-7	TRBV5-6	-	-
CASSYKPGQEHRRYF	TGTGCCAGCAGTTACAAACCGGGACAGGAACATCGTCGGTACTTC	TRBJ2-7	TRBV6-5	once	TRBD1
CASSPRIQGEGYGYTF	TGTGCCAGCAGCCCCCGAATACAGGGGGAGGGGTATGGCTACACCTTC	TRBJ1-2	TRBV9	-	TRBD1
CASTGLAGVYEQYF	TGCGCCAGCACCGGACTAGCGGGAGTTTACGAGCAGTACTTC	TRBJ2-7	TRBV10-2	-	TRBD2
CSVDPASGVQETQYF	TGCAGCGTTGATCCGGCTAGCGGGGTCCAAGAGACCCAGTACTTC	TRBJ2-5	TRBV29-1	-	TRBD2
CASSLGGRTNEQFF	TGTGCCAGCAGTTTGGGGGGCAGGACCAATGAGCAGTTCTTC	TRBJ2-1	TRBV5-4	-	-
CASSFTGGRETQYF	TGTGCCAGCAGTTTCACAGGGGGCCGAGAGACCCAGTACTTC	TRBJ2-5	TRBV27	-	TRBD1
CASKSDPGGIDYGYTF	TGTGCCAGTAAGAGTGATCCAGGGGGCATAGACTATGGCTACACCTTC	TRBJ1-2	TRBV19	-	TRBD1
CASSLNEFSGNTIYF	TGTGCCAGCAGCTTGAACGAGTTTTCTGGAAACACCATATATTTT	TRBJ1-3	TRBV7-6	-	-
CASSTDGFQETQYF	TGTGCCAGTAGTACCGACGGTTTCCAAGAGACCCAGTACTTC	TRBJ2-5	TRBV19	-	-
CASSYSKYEQYF	TGTGCCAGCAGTTACTCGAAATACGAGCAGTACTTC	TRBJ2-7	TRBV6-5	-	-
CASSSSGTISGEAFF	TGTGCCAGCAGCTCATCCGGGACAATAAGCGGTGAAGCTTTCTTT	TRBJ1-1	TRBV7-3	-	-
CASSPRGGQGETQYF	TGTGCCAGCAGCCCCCGTGGGGGGCAGGGAGAGACCCAGTACTTC	TRBJ2-5	TRBV5-6	-	-
CASSSRDYQVNEQYF	TGTGCCAGCAGCTCCCGGGACTACCAAGTAAACGAGCAGTACTTC	TRBJ2-7	TRBV13	-	TRBD2
CASSYSTPLSTGELFF	TGTGCCAGCAGTTACTCGACACCGCTGAGCACCGGGGAGCTGTTTTTT	TRBJ2-2	TRBV6-5	-	-
CASSLGQGREPTYEQYF	TGTGCCAGCAGCTTGGGACAGGGCCGGGAACCTACCTACGAGCAGTACTTC	TRBJ2-7	TRBV7-9	once	TRBD1
CASSESGTLPGKLFF	TGCGCCAGCAGTGAGTCGGGGACACTTCCCGGAAAACTGTTTTTT	TRBJ1-4	TRBV10-2	-	-
CASSPPRGNGYTF	TGTGCCAGCAGCCCCCCGAGGGGGAATGGCTACACCTTC	TRBJ1-2	TRBV28	-	-
CASSHEYGYTF	TGTGCCAGCAGCCACGAGTATGGCTACACCTTC	TRBJ1-2	TRBV4-2	few	-
CAWSVNRDTEAFF	TGTGCCTGGAGTGTGAACAGGGACACTGAAGCTTTCTTT	TRBJ1-1	TRBV30	-	-
CAWSVPGGTNYGYTF	TGTGCCTGGAGTGTACCAGGGGGAACTAACTATGGCTACACCTTC	TRBJ1-2	TRBV30	-	TRBD1
CSARTGGLQPQHF	TGCAGCGCTCGGACAGGGGGCCTTCAGCCCCAGCATTTT	TRBJ1-5	TRBV29-1	-	TRBD1
CASIFAESNQPQHF	TGTGCCAGCATATTCGCCGAGAGCAATCAGCCCCAGCATTTT	TRBJ1-5	TRBV6-1	-	-
CASRVTGGAQLVTDTQYF	TGTGCCAGCAGGGTAACAGGGGGCGCACAGTTGGTCACAGATACGCAGTATTTT	TRBJ2-3	TRBV2	-	TRBD1
CASSGQGSYEQYF	TGCGCCAGCAGTGGGCAGGGCTCCTACGAGCAGTACTTC	TRBJ2-7	TRBV10-1	-	-
CASSLAPGQGVRTDTQYF	TGCGCCAGCAGCTTGGCTCCGGGACAGGGTGTCCGCACAGATACGCAGTATTTT	TRBJ2-3	TRBV5-1	-	TRBD1
CSAPTGLYGYTF	TGCAGCGCCCCGACAGGGCTGTATGGCTACACCTTC	TRBJ1-2	TRBV29-1	-	TRBD1
CAWTRLSSYEQYF	TGTGCCTGGACCCGACTCTCCTCCTACGAGCAGTACTTC	TRBJ2-7	TRBV30	-	-
CASSPVGKRGTYNEQFF	TGTGCCAGCAGCCCGGTTGGGAAGCGGGGGACCTACAATGAGCAGTTCTTC	TRBJ2-1	TRBV9	-	TRBD2
CASSNLGLADNEQFF	TGTGCCAGCAGCAACTTGGGACTAGCGGACAATGAGCAGTTCTTC	TRBJ2-1	TRBV14	-	TRBD2
CASSFGGQDNEKLFF	TGCGCCAGCAGCTTTGGGGGACAAGATAATGAAAAACTGTTTTTT	TRBJ1-4	TRBV5-1	-	-
CASSSSGTGTYEQYF	TGTGCCAGCAGCTCCTCCGGGACAGGGACCTACGAGCAGTACTTC	TRBJ2-7	TRBV7-2	-	TRBD1
CASSVGTGGFLFYGYTF	TGTGCCAGTAGTGTTGGGACAGGGGGCTTCCTGTTCTATGGCTACACCTTC	TRBJ1-2	TRBV19	-	TRBD1
CSVAGRTGELFF	TGCAGCGTCGCTGGGAGGACCGGGGAGCTGTTTTTT	TRBJ2-2	TRBV29-1	-	-
CASKFTGPLSGANVLTF	TGTGCCAGTAAATTCACCGGACCGCTCTCTGGGGCCAACGTCCTGACTTTC	TRBJ2-6	TRBV19	-	-
CASSLTWRQGPSGEQFF	TGTGCCAGCAGCTTAACTTGGCGACAGGGCCCATCGGGGGAGCAGTTCTTC	TRBJ2-1	TRBV7-8	once	TRBD1
CASSLRSLTGPRPGTQYF	TGTGCCAGCAGCTTAAGGTCTTTGACGGGACCCCGCCCCGGGACCCAGTACTTC	TRBJ2-5	TRBV7-6	-	-
CASSPDRGYVTGELFF	TGCGCCAGCAGCCCCGACAGGGGCTACGTTACCGGGGAGCTGTTTTTT	TRBJ2-2	TRBV5-1	-	TRBD1
CASSFVSYEQYF	TGTGCCAGCAGCTTTGTGTCGTACGAGCAGTACTTC	TRBJ2-7	TRBV5-6	-	-
CASSDHRGGDEQYF	TGTGCCAGCAGTGACCACAGGGGAGGCGACGAGCAGTACTTC	TRBJ2-7	TRBV28	-	-
CASTQTDTQYF	TGTGCCAGCACCCAAACAGATACGCAGTATTTT	TRBJ2-3	TRBV28	-	-
CASSFRPRESGGYTF	TGTGCCAGCAGCTTCCGGCCCAGGGAAAGCGGCGGCTACACCTTC	TRBJ1-2	TRBV9	-	-
CASSEVRGQTEAFF	TGTGCCAGCAGTGAAGTCCGGGGACAGACTGAAGCTTTCTTT	TRBJ1-1	TRBV2	-	TRBD1
CASSLGGAGTFEKLFF	TGTGCCAGCAGCTTAGGGGGGGCAGGGACTTTCGAAAAACTGTTTTTT	TRBJ1-4	TRBV7-2	-	-
CASSWDPDPYNEQFF	TGCGCCAGCAGCTGGGACCCAGACCCCTACAATGAGCAGTTCTTC	TRBJ2-1	TRBV5-1	-	-
CASSLVGSGENYGYTF	TGTGCCAGCAGCTTAGTTGGGTCAGGGGAGAACTATGGCTACACCTTC	TRBJ1-2	TRBV7-8	-	-
CASSGLAGGFEQYF	TGTGCCAGCAGTGGACTAGCGGGAGGTTTCGAGCAGTACTTC	TRBJ2-7	TRBV2	few	TRBD2
CASSERVYGNQPQHF	TGTGCCAGCAGTGAACGGGTGTACGGCAATCAGCCCCAGCATTTT	TRBJ1-5	TRBV6-1	-	-